This paragraph reports one T cell receptor beta chain. Its target is not known. Trimming left V 0 bases short and J 8 bases short, with 8 bases between. Germline V gene lookup returns CDR1 DFQATT and CDR2 SNEGSKA (reference sequence). CDR3 length: 11 amino acids. The data were obtained in a study of cytomegalovirus exposure and HLA in healthy donors. General study points: Most of the CMV-associated TCR beta chains (in a later analysis) appeared to be HLA-restricted. In vitro work confirmed that a few CMV-associated chains recognize CMV antigens.

The study ran its PCR with 60 Vbeta and 13 Jbeta primers. This table comes from immunoSEQ multiplex PCR, and its TCRdb copy is limited to in-frame clones, with some not included. The data contain roughly 100,000 clones, 83% of them seen just once; the ten biggest clones take up roughly 6%. The V call is TRBV20-1, the J call TRBJ2-7; D is uncertain. The clonotype was recovered from a young man in good health and CMV-seronegative. Material for sequencing was PBMCs. For the CDR3, the DNA is TGCAGTGCTAGAGAACAGTTGCAGCAGTACTTC. This encodes CSAREQLQQYF.